These T cell receptor beta chains were read from a single sample in a study of T cell responses to AZD1222 COVID-19 vaccine. Clones were read by immunoSEQ multiplex PCR, and TCRdb kept only the in-frame ones, dropping some. There are tens of thousands of clones in the sample; approximately 90% occur only once, and roughly 5% lies in the top ten. The material was peripheral blood, obtained 28 days after the second AZD1222 dose. The receptors shown here come from an adult who received the AZD1222 COVID-19 vaccine. CDR3s include the opening cysteine and the closing phenylalanine or tryptophan. Each record gives: V gene, D gene, J gene, CDR3 length, CDR3 protein. The D gene is left open where the match is weak.

v_call: TRBV2; d_call: TRBD1; j_call: TRBJ2-3; cdr3_length: 17; cdr3_aa: CASSDQRLRDRERAQYF
v_call: TRBV5-1; d_call: TRBD1; j_call: TRBJ2-1; cdr3_length: 19; cdr3_aa: CASSLKSTGQGFGNNEQFF
v_call: TRBV7-9; d_call: NA; j_call: TRBJ1-2; cdr3_length: 16; cdr3_aa: CASSLAAAEKAFGYTF
v_call: TRBV9; d_call: NA; j_call: TRBJ1-2; cdr3_length: 17; cdr3_aa: CASSVGDHKGANYGYTF
v_call: TRBV5-5; d_call: NA; j_call: TRBJ2-1; cdr3_length: 13; cdr3_aa: CASSLAVYNEQFF
v_call: TRBV5-4; d_call: TRBD1; j_call: TRBJ2-5; cdr3_length: 13; cdr3_aa: CASSNRGQETQYF
v_call: TRBV29-1; d_call: NA; j_call: TRBJ2-3; cdr3_length: 13; cdr3_aa: CSTGQLLTDTQYF
v_call: TRBV4-1; d_call: NA; j_call: TRBJ2-5; cdr3_length: 14; cdr3_aa: CASSQEQGRETQYF
v_call: TRBV7-9; d_call: TRBD2; j_call: TRBJ2-7; cdr3_length: 15; cdr3_aa: CASSHRTSGGYEQYF
v_call: TRBV6-5; d_call: NA; j_call: TRBJ1-5; cdr3_length: 16; cdr3_aa: CASSYSAGASGQPQHF
v_call: TRBV25-1; d_call: TRBD1; j_call: TRBJ1-6; cdr3_length: 15; cdr3_aa: CASSVGTVYNSPLHF
v_call: TRBV7-2; d_call: NA; j_call: TRBJ2-7; cdr3_length: 13; cdr3_aa: CASSTWSSYEQYF